The sequence of this T cell receptor beta chain was determined in a study of blood T cell repertoires in COVID-19. Germline CDR1 MNHEY, CDR2 SVGAGI. The length of the CDR3 is 14 residues. Unmatched junction bases numbered 1, after V lost 5 bases and J lost 3 bases. Generated by immunoSEQ multiplex PCR, the TCRdb table keeps only in-frame clones and is missing some. The sample lists 200,000 or so clones, 86% occurring once. The TCR comes from a woman aged 40 to 49 with acute COVID-19. Sequenced: PBMCs or T cells enriched from blood (not recorded which). This chain joins TRBV6-5 and TRBJ1-1; 12 nucleotides match TRBD1. The CDR3 is CASSRDRGHTEAFF. The DNA for the CDR3 is TGTGCCAGCAGTCGGGACAGGGGGCACACTGAAGCTTTCTTT.